Listed below are T cell receptor beta chains from one sample, sequenced in a study of T cell clonotyping in hematopoietic cell transplantation. Clones were sequenced by immunoSEQ multiplex PCR, and TCRdb holds only the in-frame ones, with some missing. In the table there are approximately 12,000 clones, approximately 67% of which are singletons. Sequences were derived from peripheral blood mononuclear cells, sampled 180 days after allogeneic stem cell transplant. These receptors were collected from a male patient aged 60 to 75 who had an allogeneic stem cell transplant from an unrelated donor, so the T cells may come from the graft donor. Some clones in this sample may be carry-over from other donors' samples. Each CDR3 is given with its conserved first and last residue. D genes are given only for firm matches. Only some rows state a clone size, as once, few, many or a class for expanded clones.

J gene | clone size | V gene | CDR3 length | D gene | CDR3 DNA | CDR3 protein
TRBJ1-3 | . | TRBV30 | 18 | . | TGTGCCTGGAGTGTTAATCCTTCGCGCACATTTTCTGGAAACACCATATATTTT | CAWSVNPSRTFSGNTIYF
TRBJ1-2 | . | TRBV15 | 16 | TRBD1 | TGTGCCACCAGCAGACCCGACAGGGGGCGGGACTATGGCTACACCTTC | CATSRPDRGRDYGYTF
TRBJ2-2 | . | TRBV14 | 13 | . | TGTGCCAGCAGCACACTTCCTGGCGCGGAGCTGTTTTTT | CASSTLPGAELFF
TRBJ2-7 | . | TRBV5-1 | 12 | . | TGCGCCAGCAGACATGGACATCGCGAGCAGTACTTC | CASRHGHREQYF
TRBJ2-5 | . | TRBV7-8 | 16 | TRBD2 | TGTGCCAGCAGCTCGTGGACTAGCGGGGGGCAAGAGACCCAGTACTTC | CASSSWTSGGQETQYF
TRBJ2-7 | medium-sized | TRBV25-1 | 14 | TRBD2 | TGTGCCAGCAGAGCTAGCGGGAGCTCCTACGAGCAGTACTTC | CASRASGSSYEQYF
TRBJ2-7 | . | TRBV30 | 13 | . | TGTGCCTGGGGTGACATGATCCACTACGAGCAGTACTTC | CAWGDMIHYEQYF
TRBJ1-5 | . | TRBV28 | 12 | . | TGTGCCAGCAGTTCAGGTTCTCAGCCCCAGCATTTT | CASSSGSQPQHF
TRBJ1-5 | . | TRBV6-1 | 16 | . | TGTGCCAGCAGTGAAGCGGGAGGTTCCCCAAATCAGCCCCAGCATTTT | CASSEAGGSPNQPQHF
TRBJ1-2 | few | TRBV2 | 12 | . | TGTGCCAGCAGTGAATTGACGAGAGACTACACCTTC | CASSELTRDYTF
TRBJ2-7 | . | TRBV23-1 | 14 | . | TGCGCCAGCAGTCGATTTCTAGGGGGATACGAGCAGTACTTC | CASSRFLGGYEQYF
TRBJ1-5 | once | TRBV7-8 | 15 | . | TGTGCCAGCAGCTTACATGGACAACTCAATCAGCCCCAGCATTTT | CASSLHGQLNQPQHF
TRBJ2-1 | . | TRBV6-5 | 14 | TRBD2 | TGTGCCAGCAGTTACAAGCGGGAGAGCCATGAGCAGTTCTTC | CASSYKRESHEQFF
TRBJ2-7 | . | TRBV25-1 | 14 | TRBD1 | TGTGCCAGCAGTGGGGGGGACAGGGAGTACGAGCAGTACTTC | CASSGGDREYEQYF
TRBJ1-5 | . | TRBV2 | 13 | . | TGTGCCAGCAGTGGGGGCGTCAATCAGCCCCAGCATTTT | CASSGGVNQPQHF
TRBJ1-2 | . | TRBV6-6 | 15 | . | TGTGCCAGCAGAAACCGGGACGGCGTAAGCTATGGCTACACCTTC | CASRNRDGVSYGYTF
TRBJ2-3 | . | TRBV2 | 17 | TRBD2 | TGTGCCAGCAGAGCCACCTTCACGCGGGGGGGCACAGATACGCAGTATTTT | CASRATFTRGGTDTQYF
TRBJ2-6 | once | TRBV4-1 | 19 | TRBD2 | TGCGCCAGCAGCCAAGGGGGGGGGAGGGCCTACGCTGGGGCCAACGTCCTGACTTTC | CASSQGGGRAYAGANVLTF
TRBJ1-2 | . | TRBV19 | 10 | . | TGTGCCAGCGAGGGGTATGGCTACACCTTC | CASEGYGYTF
TRBJ2-5 | . | TRBV29-1 | 13 | . | TGCAGCGTTGAGCTACAGGGAGATGAGACCCAGTACTTC | CSVELQGDETQYF
TRBJ2-7 | . | TRBV6-5 | 13 | . | TGTGCCAGCAGTTCCGTCGAACAAAGGGAGCAGTACTTC | CASSSVEQREQYF
TRBJ2-7 | . | TRBV5-1 | 17 | TRBD2 | TGCGCCAGCAGCCGTGGACTAGCGGGGGACCTCTCCTACGAGCAGTACTTC | CASSRGLAGDLSYEQYF
TRBJ2-5 | medium-sized | TRBV29-1 | 15 | TRBD1 | TGCAGCGTTGAAGAGGACAGGGGTCGATCGGAGACCCAGTACTTC | CSVEEDRGRSETQYF
TRBJ2-5 | once | TRBV7-3 | 13 | . | TGTGCCAGCAGCTTACTACGGGGAGAGACCCAGTACTTC | CASSLLRGETQYF
TRBJ2-2 | . | TRBV2 | 11 | . | TGTGCCAGCAGTGTTTTCGGGGAGCTGTTTTTT | CASSVFGELFF
TRBJ2-5 | . | TRBV19 | 13 | . | TGTGCCAGTAGTCTGGACAGTCAAGAGACCCAGTACTTC | CASSLDSQETQYF
TRBJ1-1 | few | TRBV5-1 | 13 | . | TGCGCCAGCAGTCAACAGCAGAACACTGAAGCTTTCTTT | CASSQQQNTEAFF
TRBJ1-1 | . | TRBV11-2 | 11 | . | TGTGCCAGCAGCTTAGCTACTGAAGCTTTCTTT | CASSLATEAFF